This record looks at one T cell receptor (beta chain) sequence and its context. Antigen unknown. Measured with immunoSEQ multiplex PCR; TCRdb has only the in-frame clones, and not every one. The data contain 190,000 or so clones, just under 95% of them singletons. The data stem from a study of shared clonotypes between healthy human individuals. About the study: For every donor, three CD4 naive, three CD4 memory, two CD8 naive and one CD8 memory plates were used.

Trimming took 8 bases from V and 6 from J; bases not matched to a gene: 6. This CDR3 is 14 amino acids long. Germline V lookup: CDR1 SGHAT, CDR2 FQNNGV. A CD45RA+ naive subset and a CD45RA-negative memory subset were split from CD4+ cells. Study results and limitations: Generation probabilities were higher for clonotypes shared across all four sorted-subset donors than for unshared ones.

The chain couples TRBV11-2 to TRBJ1-5, with TRBD1 identical over 11 bases. The source material was naive CD4+ T cells sorted from blood. Subset specified: CD45RA+ positively selected. The sequence derives from a woman in her 30s in good health. Here the CDR3 reads CASGRTGGVQPQHF. The CDR3, as DNA: TGTGCCAGCGGCAGGACAGGGGGCGTTCAGCCCCAGCATTTT.